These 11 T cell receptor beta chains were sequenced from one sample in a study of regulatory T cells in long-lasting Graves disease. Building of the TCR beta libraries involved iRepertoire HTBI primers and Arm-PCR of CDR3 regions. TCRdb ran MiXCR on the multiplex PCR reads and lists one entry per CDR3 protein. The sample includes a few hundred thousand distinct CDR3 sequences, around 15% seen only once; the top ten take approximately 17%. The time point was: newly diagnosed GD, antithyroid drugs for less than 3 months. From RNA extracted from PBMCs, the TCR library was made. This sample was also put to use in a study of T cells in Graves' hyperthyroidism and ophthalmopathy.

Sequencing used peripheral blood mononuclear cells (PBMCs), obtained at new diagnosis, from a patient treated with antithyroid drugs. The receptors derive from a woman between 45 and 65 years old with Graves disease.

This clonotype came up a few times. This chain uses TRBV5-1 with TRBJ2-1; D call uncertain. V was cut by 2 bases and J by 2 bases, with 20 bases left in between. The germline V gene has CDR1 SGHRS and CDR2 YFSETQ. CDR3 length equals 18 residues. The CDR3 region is CASSFTHLGSNTYNEQFF. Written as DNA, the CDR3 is TGCGCCAGCAGCTTTACCCACCTCGGTTCTAATACCTACAATGAGCAGTTCTTC.

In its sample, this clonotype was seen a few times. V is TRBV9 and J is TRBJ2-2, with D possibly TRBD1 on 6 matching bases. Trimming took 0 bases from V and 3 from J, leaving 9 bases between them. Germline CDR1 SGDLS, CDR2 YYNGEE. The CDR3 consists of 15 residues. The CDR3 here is CASSVVGGDTGELFF. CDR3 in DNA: TGTGCCAGCAGCGTAGTAGGGGGTGACACCGGGGAGCTGTTTTTT.

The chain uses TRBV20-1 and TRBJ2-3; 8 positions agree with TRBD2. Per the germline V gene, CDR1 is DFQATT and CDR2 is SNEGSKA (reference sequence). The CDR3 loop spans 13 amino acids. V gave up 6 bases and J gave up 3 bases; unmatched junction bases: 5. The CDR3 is CSALREVTDTQYF. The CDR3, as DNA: TGCAGTGCCCTGCGGGAGGTGACAGATACGCAGTATTTT.

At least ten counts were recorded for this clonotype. CDR3 nucleotides: TGTGCCAGCTCACCGCCCGGGACTGTCAATGAGCAGTTCTTC. This codes for CASSPPGTVNEQFF. V is TRBV18 and J is TRBJ2-1; D might be TRBD2 (6 bases). V was pared by 3 bases and J by 6 bases, with 12 bases between. CDR1 and CDR2 (germline): KGHSH, LQKENI. This CDR3 region has 14 residues.

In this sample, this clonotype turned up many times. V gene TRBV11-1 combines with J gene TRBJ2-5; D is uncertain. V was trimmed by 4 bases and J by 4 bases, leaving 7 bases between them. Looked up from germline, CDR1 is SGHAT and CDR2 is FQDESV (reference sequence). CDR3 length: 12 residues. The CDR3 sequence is CASSSSTETQYF. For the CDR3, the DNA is TGTGCCAGCAGCTCATCTACAGAGACCCAGTACTTC.

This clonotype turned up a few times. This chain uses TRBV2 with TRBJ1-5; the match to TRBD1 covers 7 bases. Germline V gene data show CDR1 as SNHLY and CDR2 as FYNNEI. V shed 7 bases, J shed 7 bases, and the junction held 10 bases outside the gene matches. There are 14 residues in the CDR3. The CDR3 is CASKGATGNQPQHF. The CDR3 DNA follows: TGTGCCAGCAAAGGGGCGACAGGGAACCAGCCCCAGCATTTT.

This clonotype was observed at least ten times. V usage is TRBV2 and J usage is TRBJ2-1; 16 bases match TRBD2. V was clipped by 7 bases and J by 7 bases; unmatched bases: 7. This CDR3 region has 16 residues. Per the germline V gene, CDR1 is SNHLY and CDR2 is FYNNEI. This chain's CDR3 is CASTGTSGRAWNEQFF. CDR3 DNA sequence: TGTGCCAGCACGGGGACTAGCGGGAGGGCCTGGAATGAGCAGTTCTTC.

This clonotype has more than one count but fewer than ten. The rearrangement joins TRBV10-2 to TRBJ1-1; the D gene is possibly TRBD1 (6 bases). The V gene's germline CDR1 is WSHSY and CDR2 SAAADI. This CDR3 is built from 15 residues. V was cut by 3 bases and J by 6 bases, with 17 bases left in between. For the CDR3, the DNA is TGCGCCAGCAGTGATGAACAGGGATTCGGTGCTGAAGCTTTCTTT. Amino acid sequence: CASSDEQGFGAEAFF.

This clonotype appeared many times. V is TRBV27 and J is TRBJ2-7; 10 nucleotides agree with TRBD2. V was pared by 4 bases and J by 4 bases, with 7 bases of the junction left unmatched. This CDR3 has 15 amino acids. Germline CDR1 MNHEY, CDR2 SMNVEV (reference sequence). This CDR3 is CASSSPLAGAYEQYF. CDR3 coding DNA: TGTGCCAGCAGTTCCCCCCTAGCGGGAGCGTACGAGCAGTACTTC.

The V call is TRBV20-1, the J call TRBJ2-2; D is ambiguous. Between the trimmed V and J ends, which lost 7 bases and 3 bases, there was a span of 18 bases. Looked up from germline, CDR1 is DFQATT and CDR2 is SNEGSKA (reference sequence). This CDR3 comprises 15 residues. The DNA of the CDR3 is TGCAGTGTTAACCCTTACACTGACTACACCGGGGAGCTGTTTTTT. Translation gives CSVNPYTDYTGELFF.

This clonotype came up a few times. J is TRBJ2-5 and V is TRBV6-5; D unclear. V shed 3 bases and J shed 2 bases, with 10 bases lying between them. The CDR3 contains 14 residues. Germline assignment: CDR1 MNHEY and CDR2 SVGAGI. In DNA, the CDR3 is TGTGCCAGCAGTTATGGAAGGGCACAAGAGACCCAGTACTTC. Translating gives CASSYGRAQETQYF.